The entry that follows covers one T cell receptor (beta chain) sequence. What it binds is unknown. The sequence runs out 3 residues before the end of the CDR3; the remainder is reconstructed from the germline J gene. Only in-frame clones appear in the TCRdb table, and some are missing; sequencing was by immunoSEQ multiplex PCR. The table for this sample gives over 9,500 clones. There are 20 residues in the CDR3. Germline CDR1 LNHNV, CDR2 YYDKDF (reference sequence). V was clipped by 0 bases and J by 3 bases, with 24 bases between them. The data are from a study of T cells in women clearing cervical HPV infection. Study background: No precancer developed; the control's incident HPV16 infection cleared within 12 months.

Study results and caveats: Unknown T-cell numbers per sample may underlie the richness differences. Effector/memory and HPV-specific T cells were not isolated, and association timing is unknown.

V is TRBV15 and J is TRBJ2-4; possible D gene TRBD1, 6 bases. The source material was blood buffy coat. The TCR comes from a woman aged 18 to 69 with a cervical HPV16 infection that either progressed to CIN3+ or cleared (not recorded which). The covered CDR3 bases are TGTGCCACCAGCAGAGATCCCAATGCCGTCTCGGTAGGGGGCAAAAACATT. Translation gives CATSRDPNAVSVGGKNI. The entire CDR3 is CATSRDPNAVSVGGKNIQYF.